Each of the 30 T cell receptor beta chains below was sequenced from the same sample in a study of CD8 T cells in ankylosing spondylitis. Study observations and caveats: Blood of patients with ankylosing spondylitis appeared to be characterized by a TCR beta motif of 8 or 9 highly homologous variants.

TCRdb re-analysed the 5' RACE reads in MiXCR, keeping a single row per CDR3 protein. This sample has 400,000 to 450,000 distinct CDR3 sequences, with about a sixth found just once. No antigen has been identified for these receptors. What was sequenced was blood, either unsorted or a sorted T cell fraction (not recorded which). All receptors derive from a male donor with ankylosing spondylitis.

This clonotype was detected only a few times. The genes are TRBV6-2 or TRBV6-3 and TRBJ2-7; 10 bases map to TRBD1. CDR3 size: 17 residues. The V gene's germline CDR1 is MNHEY and CDR2 SVGEGT. J gave up 2 bases and V 1 base, and 8 bases lay outside the gene matches. CDR3 DNA sequence: TGTGCCAGCAGTTACTTATTTTCGGGACAGGGGACCTACGAGCAGTACTTC. This translates into CASSYLFSGQGTYEQYF.

This clonotype showed up just once. The chain employs TRBV20-1 and TRBJ1-6; no firm D call. This CDR3 spans 15 amino acids. The germline CDR1 and CDR2 sequences are DFQATT and SNEGSKA (reference sequence). V lost 1 base to trimming and J lost 7 bases, with 14 bases between them. The CDR3 sequence: CSARGNHRGNSPLHF. The CDR3, as DNA: TGCAGTGCTAGAGGGAACCATAGAGGGAATTCACCCCTCCACTTT.

The chain has TRBV28 and TRBJ2-3; the D is unclear. Trimming shortened V by 4 bases and J by 0 bases, and 8 bases separated the two germline ends. Germline CDR1 and CDR2: MDHEN and SYDVKM. This CDR3 comprises 14 residues. CDR3 sequence reads: CASSSPASTDTQYF. The CDR3 coding sequence is TGTGCCAGCAGTTCCCCGGCTAGCACAGATACGCAGTATTTT. The full variable domain, its missing parts supplied by reference TRBV28 and TRBJ2-3, is DVKVTQSSRYLVKRTGEKVFLECVQDMDHENMFWYRQDPGLGLRLIYFSYDVKMKEKGDIPEGYSVSREKKERFSLILESASTNQTSMYLCASSSPASTDTQYFGPGTRLTVL.

This clonotype was seen many times. In nucleotides, the CDR3 is TGTGCCAGCAGTGAATGGGAGGGTCCCTACAATGAGCAGTTCTTC. Amino acid sequence: CASSEWEGPYNEQFF. V gene TRBV25-1 combines with J gene TRBJ2-1, with 7 bases fitting TRBD2. The length of the CDR3 is 15 residues. The V gene's germline CDR1 is MGHDK and CDR2 SYGVNS. V was clipped by 1 base and J by 2 bases; unmatched bases: 2.

The chain recombines TRBV7-2 with TRBJ2-1; 8 bases match TRBD2. Germline values: CDR1 SGHTA, CDR2 FQGNSA. The CDR3 loop spans 16 amino acids. J lost 2 bases, V lost 5 bases, and 8 bases had no gene match. Here the CDR3 DNA reads TGTGCCAGCAGCCCCCCCGGGAGGGCCGCCTACAATGAGCAGTTCTTC. This sequence encodes CASSPPGRAAYNEQFF. The full variable domain, its missing parts supplied by reference TRBV7-2 and TRBJ2-1, is GAGVSQSPSNKVTEKGKDVELRCDPISGHTALYWYRQSLGQGLEFLIYFQGNSAPDKSGLPSDRFSAERTGGSVSTLTIQRTQQEDSAVYLCASSPPGRAAYNEQFFGPGTRLTVL.

The rearrangement joins TRBV7-9 to TRBJ2-1; no definite D call. Deletions cut 5 bases from V and 9 bases from J, with 14 bases between. The germline V gene encodes CDR1 SEHNR and CDR2 FQNEAQ (reference sequence). The CDR3 contains 13 residues. CDR3 sequence reads: CASSPSGVGEQFF. The CDR3 DNA reads as TGTGCCAGCAGCCCTTCCGGCGTGGGTGAGCAGTTCTTC.

This sequence joins TRBV5-1 and TRBJ1-1; D unresolved. The germline V gene has CDR1 SGHRS and CDR2 YFSETQ. This CDR3 has 14 amino acids. Trimming left V 1 base short and J 1 base short, with 8 bases between. The CDR3 DNA reads TGCGCCAGCAGCTTGATAGACGCGAACACTGAAGCTTTCTTT. This sequence encodes CASSLIDANTEAFF.

Details on this clonotype: Since the CDR3 does not end with the conserved phenylalanine or tryptophan, this likely comes from a read error. Because the CDR3's place on the DNA is in doubt, the DNA is left out and the CDR3 is given as listed by TCRdb. The chain employs TRBV30 and TRBJ1-2; the table's D call, TRBD1, has no DNA check behind it. Germline CDR1 GTSNPN, CDR2 SVGIG (reference sequence). The CDR3 spans 12 residues, counting both ends. CDR3 sequence: CAWSSGTDLHQL.

The chain carries TRBV20-1 and TRBJ2-3; TRBD2 might be the D (5 bases). The CDR3 is 12 residues long. Trimming removed 3 bases at V and 5 bases at J, with 9 bases between. Looked up from germline, CDR1 is DFQATT and CDR2 is SNEGSKA (reference sequence). The CDR3 DNA follows: TGCAGTGCTAGCGGGATGGGAGATACGCAGTATTTT. It specifies CSASGMGDTQYF.

The V call is TRBV27, the J call TRBJ1-1, with 7 bases matching TRBD1. Losses at the gene ends were 5 bases for V and 5 bases for J; bases not matched to a gene: 5. This CDR3 comprises 13 residues. CDR1 MNHEY and CDR2 SMNVEV come from the germline V gene (reference sequence). CDR3 amino acids: CASSPGGRTEAFF. In DNA form, the CDR3 reads TGTGCCAGCAGTCCAGGGGGAAGGACTGAAGCTTTCTTT.

The chain recombines TRBV11-2 with TRBJ2-2; D uncertain. Germline V CDR1 and CDR2: SGHAT, FQNNGV. The CDR3 covers 15 residues. Trimming stripped 5 bases from V and 6 bases from J, with 16 bases between. The CDR3: CASSRTGGMAGELFF. In nucleotides, the CDR3 is TGTGCCAGCAGCCGCACGGGTGGAATGGCCGGGGAGCTGTTTTTT. Full variable domain (rest looked up from reference TRBV11-2 and TRBJ2-2): EAGVAQSPRYKIIEKRQSVAFWCNPISGHATLYWYQQILGQGPKLLIQFQNNGVVDDSQLPKDRFSAERLKGVDSTLKIQPAKLEDSAVYLCASSRTGGMAGELFFGEGSRLTVL.

This clonotype was counted many times. V is TRBV10-3 and J is TRBJ1-2; TRBD1 aligns across 7 bases. The germline CDR1 and CDR2 sequences are ENHRY and SYGVKD. V lost 5 bases, J lost 7 bases, and 13 bases stayed unmatched. There are 15 residues in the CDR3. CDR3 nucleotide sequence: TGTGCCATCAGTCCCCGGGACAGTTCTCTCTCTGGCTACACCTTC. Amino acids: CAISPRDSSLSGYTF.

The chain recombines TRBV11-2 with TRBJ1-2, with D uncertain. V shed 0 bases and J shed 4 bases, with 12 bases lying between them. This CDR3 region has 15 residues. The germline CDR1 and CDR2 sequences are SGHAT and FQNNGV. CDR3 residues: CASSLDWQSGYGYTF. CDR3 nucleotide sequence: TGTGCCAGCAGCTTAGATTGGCAGAGCGGCTATGGCTACACCTTC.

This clonotype was detected only a few times. CDR3 coding DNA: TGTGCCAGCAGTCCCCCCTTCGGGGCCAACGTCCTGACTTTC. Protein product: CASSPPFGANVLTF. V and J are TRBV6-1 and TRBJ2-6; D is uncertain. Trimming cost V 5 bases and J 4 bases, with 9 bases left between them. This CDR3 comprises 14 residues. Germline CDR1 is MNHNS and CDR2 is SASEGT.

The chain combines TRBV20-1 with TRBJ1-2; tentatively, D is TRBD1 (5 bases). The length of the CDR3 is 14 residues. Germline V gives CDR1 DFQATT, CDR2 SNEGSKA (reference sequence). Between the trimmed V and J ends, which lost 2 bases and 4 bases, there was a span of 14 bases. As DNA, the CDR3 is TGCAGTGCTAGATTGGGGCAGATATCCTATGGCTACACCTTC. Residues: CSARLGQISYGYTF.

This sequence joins TRBV5-6 and TRBJ2-1, with TRBD2 matching 7 bases. V shed 4 bases and J 6 bases; nucleotides not matched to a gene: 10. The germline V gene encodes CDR1 SGHDT and CDR2 YYEEEE. The CDR3 has 15 residues. The CDR3 DNA sequence: TGTGCCAGCAGCCTCTTCGGGACTACGGCCAATGAGCAGTTCTTC. Residues: CASSLFGTTANEQFF.

Comment on this clonotype: A read error may explain this, as a much larger clone is one base away. The chain is built from TRBV6-5 and TRBJ2-1, with D unclear. This CDR3 region has 11 residues. V gave up 5 bases and J gave up 5 bases, with 4 bases separating them. Per the germline V gene, CDR1 is MNHEY and CDR2 is SVGAGI. CDR3 protein: CASSVHNEQFF. For the CDR3, the DNA is TGTGCCAGCAGTGTGCACAATGAGCAGTTCTTC.

The chain uses TRBV9 and TRBJ1-6; 9 bases fit TRBD1. The CDR3 extends over 16 amino acids. The ends lost 4 bases at V and 6 bases at J; junction bases unmatched: 8. From germline, CDR1 is SGDLS and CDR2 YYNGEE. The CDR3, as DNA: TGTGCCAGCAGCCCGGGACAGGGACGGGGTAATTCACCCCTCCACTTT. Translated: CASSPGQGRGNSPLHF. The complete variable domain, with remaining parts taken from reference TRBV9 and TRBJ1-6, reads DSGVTQTPKHLITATGQRVTLRCSPRSGDLSVYWYQQSLDQGLQFLIQYYNGEERAKGNILERFSAQQFPDLHSELNLSSLELGDSALYFCASSPGQGRGNSPLHFGNGTRLTVT.

The chain carries TRBV20-1 and TRBJ2-1; TRBD2 agrees at 8 bases. The CDR3 has 16 residues. The germline CDR1 and CDR2 sequences are DFQATT and SNEGSKA (reference sequence). The V and J ends lost 0 bases and 7 bases, in that order; junction bases with no gene match: 11. Here the CDR3 DNA reads TGCAGTGCTAGAGATGTGACGGGAGGGGCCGGGAATGAGCAGTTCTTC. This gives the protein CSARDVTGGAGNEQFF.

In regard to this clonotype: A much larger clone lies a single base off, so this may be a read error. The rearrangement uses TRBV12-3 or TRBV12-4 and TRBJ2-2; D is perhaps TRBD2 (5 bases). The CDR3 runs to 14 residues. CDR3 sequence (DNA): TGTGCCAGCAGTTGGACTGCGGGCACCGGGGAGCCGTTTTTT. It translates to CASSWTAGTGEPFF.

The gene calls are TRBV6-1 and TRBJ1-6; 11 positions match TRBD1. The germline CDR1 and CDR2 sequences are MNHNS and SASEGT. After removal of 5 bases from V and 9 bases from J, the junction contained 6 bases not matched to a gene. The CDR3 loop spans 15 amino acids. The CDR3 is CASSPQDRGLSPLHF. DNA for the CDR3: TGTGCCAGCAGTCCTCAGGACAGGGGGCTTTCACCCCTCCACTTT.

The J gene is TRBJ1-1, the V gene TRBV7-9; 10 bases align to TRBD1. Germline assignment: CDR1 SEHNR and CDR2 FQNEAQ (reference sequence). The CDR3 consists of 15 residues. V gave up 1 base and J gave up 6 bases; unmatched junction bases: 5. The CDR3: CASSLGTGGGSEAFF. The CDR3 coding sequence is TGTGCCAGCAGCTTAGGGACAGGGGGAGGGTCTGAAGCTTTCTTT.

This chain links TRBV2 with TRBJ1-4; TRBD1 aligns across 8 bases. V lost 2 bases, J lost 1 base, and 3 bases stayed unmatched. Germline-derived CDR1 and CDR2 are SNHLY and FYNNEI. The CDR3 totals 16 residues. CDR3 residues: CASSERGQETNEKLFF. In DNA, the CDR3 is TGTGCCAGCAGTGAAAGGGGACAGGAAACTAATGAAAAACTGTTTTTT.

The J gene is TRBJ2-1, the V gene TRBV30, with TRBD1 as a possible D gene (6 bases). V was pared by 5 bases and J by 8 bases, with 13 bases between. Germline V gene data show CDR1 as GTSNPN and CDR2 as SVGIG (reference sequence). CDR3 length: 12 amino acids. The CDR3 nucleotides read TGTGCCTGGGCACCACAGGGATATGAGCAGTTCTTC. Its translation is CAWAPQGYEQFF.

The table lists this clonotype with a few counts. The chain carries TRBV2 and TRBJ1-2, with 7 bases matching TRBD1. The CDR3 has 16 amino acids. The V gene's germline CDR1 is SNHLY and CDR2 FYNNEI. Germline trimming cut 6 bases from V and 0 bases from J; bases unmatched to any gene: 10. Here the CDR3 reads CASRGQARSSNYGYTF. CDR3 sequence (DNA): TGTGCCAGCAGAGGACAGGCGAGGTCCTCTAACTATGGCTACACCTTC.

This clonotype was picked up a small number of times. J is TRBJ1-2 and V is TRBV24-1; D uncertain. Germline values: CDR1 KGHDR, CDR2 SFDVKD. The CDR3 sequence is 12 residues long. V was trimmed by 6 bases and J by 4 bases, leaving 8 bases between them. In nucleotides, the CDR3 is TGTGCCACCAGTAAGGCCGGCTATGGCTACACCTTC. Translation: CATSKAGYGYTF.

This chain uses TRBV2 with TRBJ2-3, with 9 nucleotides matching TRBD2. Germline trimming cut 5 bases from V and 4 bases from J; bases unmatched to any gene: 7. Germline V gene sequence: CDR1 SNHLY, CDR2 FYNNEI. The CDR3 covers 15 residues. The CDR3 sequence: CASSKGTSFSDTQYF. CDR3 DNA: TGTGCCAGCAGTAAGGGGACTAGCTTTTCAGATACGCAGTATTTT.

In the case of this clonotype: One end of the junction varies from germline; a read error may be responsible. The chain joins TRBV12-3 or TRBV12-4 to TRBJ2-1; possible D gene TRBD2, 6 bases. The CDR3 is 18 amino acids. The CDR3 spells CTSSGDSSSSRNYNEQFF. For the CDR3, the DNA is TGTACCAGCAGTGGGGACTCCTCTAGCTCCCGCAACTACAATGAGCAGTTCTTC.

This clonotype was recorded a few times. This chain connects TRBV27 to TRBJ2-7; no clear D gene. This CDR3 has 13 amino acids. From germline, CDR1 is MNHEY and CDR2 SMNVEV (reference sequence). V was clipped by 4 bases and J by 6 bases, with 13 bases between them. The CDR3 nucleotides read TGTGCCAGCAGTTCCAGCAGATGGGGCGAGCAGTACTTC. Translation gives CASSSSRWGEQYF.

The chain joins TRBV7-9 to TRBJ1-5, with TRBD1 matching over 7 bases. The CDR3 has 13 amino acids. Germline V lookup: CDR1 SEHNR, CDR2 FQNEAQ (reference sequence). V was pared by 5 bases and J by 12 bases, with 10 bases of the junction left unmatched. The CDR3 nucleotides are TGTGCCAGCAGCCATTCGGACAGGTCGAACCAGCATTTT. This codes for CASSHSDRSNQHF.